A selection of T cell receptor beta chains follows, all from one sample in a study of T cells in Graves' hyperthyroidism and ophthalmopathy. TCRdb itself ran the multiplex PCR reads through MiXCR, one entry per CDR3 protein. The sample holds 400,000 to 600,000 distinct CDR3 sequences; less than 25% are singletons and the top ten take about 30%. The material sequenced was blood. Receptor source: a man younger than 35 with Graves' hyperthyroidism. Both conserved end residues are part of each CDR3. Fields, in order: J gene, V gene, clone size, D gene, CDR3 DNA, CDR3 protein. The D gene is left open where the match is weak. Rows may omit the clone size; those that give it use once, few, many or a size class.

TRBJ2-7	TRBV5-1	many	-	TGCGCCAGCAGCTTCCAGGGCGCTAGGTACGAGCAGTACTTC	CASSFQGARYEQYF
TRBJ2-7	TRBV5-1	many	-	TGCGCCAGCAGCCCGGCATATGGGGCAACCTACGAGCAGTACTTC	CASSPAYGATYEQYF
TRBJ2-2	TRBV30	few	TRBD2	TGTGCCTCCACCTCCCTAGCGGGGGAGTACGCCGGGGAGCTGTTTTTT	CASTSLAGEYAGELFF
TRBJ2-5	TRBV12-3/TRBV12-4	-	-	TGTGCCAGCAGCTCCCAGGGGGGGCCGGAGACCCAGTACTTC	CASSSQGGPETQYF
TRBJ2-7	TRBV30	few	TRBD1	TGTGCCTGGACTGCGGCAGGGGGAAGGTACGAGCAGTACTTC	CAWTAAGGRYEQYF
TRBJ2-2	TRBV5-4	many	-	TGTGCCAGCAATCCAGGACCGAACACCGGGGAGCTGTTTTTT	CASNPGPNTGELFF
TRBJ1-1	TRBV12-3/TRBV12-4	-	-	TGTGCCAGCAGTTTAGCCGCGACAGCGAACACTGAAGCTTTCTTT	CASSLAATANTEAFF
TRBJ1-2	TRBV6-1	many	-	TGTGCCAGCAGTGCCTTGACAGTTGAGGTCTATGGCTACACCTTC	CASSALTVEVYGYTF
TRBJ1-2	TRBV7-9	many	-	TGTGCCAGCAGCCCCCAGCGAGGGGTCGGTGGCTACACCTTC	CASSPQRGVGGYTF
TRBJ2-7	TRBV15	many	-	TGTGCCACCTTGGGGACACTAGTAGAAAAGGGGTACTTC	CATLGTLVEKGYF
TRBJ1-1	TRBV6-1	many	-	TGTGCCAGCAGTCAAGAGGGGGAGTACACTGAAGCTTTCTTT	CASSQEGEYTEAFF
TRBJ1-5	TRBV5-5	-	-	TGTGCCAGCAGCTTGGGACACCCTGAGAGCAATCAGCCCCAGCATTTT	CASSLGHPESNQPQHF
TRBJ2-7	TRBV15	-	-	TGTGCCACCAGCAGAGATAAGAAGGGGACCTACGAGCAGTACTTC	CATSRDKKGTYEQYF
TRBJ2-7	TRBV19	many	-	TGTGCCAGTAGTATTAGTTACAGTTCCTACGAGCAGTACTTC	CASSISYSSYEQYF
TRBJ2-7	TRBV12-3/TRBV12-4	few	-	TGTGCCAGCAGTACCGCCTCGCAGTACGTCGACGAGCAGTACTTC	CASSTASQYVDEQYF
TRBJ1-1	TRBV5-6	few	-	TGTGCCAGCAGCCAGGGGTCGGGGGGGCTCCCTGAAGCTTTCTTT	CASSQGSGGLPEAFF
TRBJ2-2	TRBV7-7	many	TRBD1	TGTGCCAGCAGCTTAAACGTCCCGGGACAGGGCACCGGGGAGCTGTTTTTT	CASSLNVPGQGTGELFF
TRBJ1-1	TRBV11-3	many	-	TGTGCCAGCAGCCGGACGGAGATGAACACTGAAGCTTTCTTT	CASSRTEMNTEAFF
TRBJ1-5	TRBV6-2/TRBV6-3	-	-	TGTGCCAGCAGTTACAATATCCACAATCAGCCCCAGCATTTT	CASSYNIHNQPQHF